The sequence of this T cell receptor (beta chain) was determined in a study of shared clonotypes between healthy human individuals. Losses at the gene ends were 7 bases for V and 5 bases for J; bases not matched to a gene: 7. The CDR3 extends over 13 amino acids. From germline, CDR1 is SGHTA and CDR2 FQGNSA. Using immunoSEQ multiplex PCR, the repertoire was profiled, and TCRdb retains in-frame clones only, with some absent. The sample carries about 2.4 million clones, just over 90% recorded once. This sequence originates from a man between 18 and 35 years old in good health. Sequences were obtained from naive CD4+ T cells sorted from blood. The subset here: CD45RA+ positively selected. The chain is built from TRBV7-2 and TRBJ2-5, with 7 bases identical to TRBD1. The CDR3 region is CASNEGAGETQYF. The CDR3 nucleotides are TGTGCCAGCAATGAGGGGGCAGGCGAGACCCAGTACTTC.